This T cell receptor beta chain was found in a study of cytomegalovirus exposure and HLA in healthy donors. The validation cohort, a group of more than 95 subjects, included the donors and was separate from the roughly 700-subject first cohort. On this clone: Antigen unknown.

The germline CDR1 and CDR2 sequences are MDHEN and SYDVKM. The CDR3 covers 18 residues. V shed 4 bases and J shed 0 bases, with 20 bases lying between them. Study results and limitations: Subsequent analysis showed first-cohort TCR clusters tending to co-occur in 120 or so validation repertoires.

The data were produced by immunoSEQ multiplex PCR, yet TCRdb's version contains in-frame clones alone and is incomplete. The sample records over 200,000 clones, almost 90% being singletons. The chain joins TRBV28 to TRBJ2-3; D might be TRBD2 (5 bases). The receptor's source is a woman aged 18-29 years in good health and CMV-seronegative. Sequenced sample: PBMCs. CDR3 coding DNA: TGTGCCAGCAGTTCGCCTCTATGGAGCGGAGCGAGCACAGATACGCAGTATTTT. This encodes CASSSPLWSGASTDTQYF.